Given below is one T cell receptor beta chain in context. As originally analysed: Nucleated cell number was recorded as an estimate derived from reference gene primer amplification. Profiled with immunoSEQ multiplex PCR; TCRdb holds only in-frame clones, not every one. D and trimming were read from the DNA, whereas the V and J calls and clone size are those reported in that table. The data contain 90,000 to 120,000 clones, roughly 71% of them singletons. This sample stems from a study of blood T cell repertoires in COVID-19. The CDR3 is made up of 16 amino acids. Per the germline V gene, CDR1 is SGHNT and CDR2 is YYREEE (reference sequence). The ends lost 4 bases at V and 0 bases at J; junction bases unmatched: 5.

This clonotype originated in a man older than 75 with acute or convalescent COVID-19. Sample: peripheral blood. The chain uses TRBV5-4 and TRBJ2-2; 8 bases line up with TRBD2. The CDR3 nucleotides read TGTGCCAGCAGCCTTGGGGGACTAGCGAACACCGGGGAGCTGTTTTTT. This translates into CASSLGGLANTGELFF.